What follows are 22 T cell receptor beta chains derived from one specimen sequenced in a study of glioma-infiltrating T cells after dendritic cell vaccination. Clones were sequenced by immunoSEQ multiplex PCR, and TCRdb holds only the in-frame ones, with some missing. The table shows 95,000 to 110,000 clones, with about four fifths occurring only once. Specimen: blood, collected before dendritic cell vaccination. Source of these receptors: a human donor with glioblastoma.

This clone was seen a few times. CDR3: CASSSELAGGPGIGEQFF. The CDR3 bases are TGTGCCAGCAGCTCCGAGCTAGCGGGGGGCCCTGGTATCGGTGAGCAGTTCTTC. This chain links TRBV7-3 with TRBJ2-1; 11 bases match TRBD2. The CDR3 length is 18 residues. Germline CDR1 is SGHTA and CDR2 is FQGTGA. The J segment lost 9 bases and the V segment lost 4 bases, leaving 17 bases of the junction unmatched.

The rearrangement links TRBV29-1 to TRBJ1-2, with D unresolved. V lost 4 bases, J lost 5 bases, and 14 bases lay in between. The germline V gene has CDR1 SQVTM and CDR2 ANQGSEA. This CDR3 contains 13 residues. The CDR3: CSVVQVNAYGYTF. DNA of the CDR3: TGCAGCGTTGTGCAGGTTAACGCATATGGCTACACCTTC.

The rearrangement links TRBV7-2 to TRBJ2-2; a weak D match, TRBD2 (6 bases). The CDR3 consists of 15 residues. V lost 3 bases and J 7 bases, leaving 15 bases between the germline ends. CDR1 and CDR2 from the germline V gene are SGHTA and FQGNSA. CDR3 in DNA: TGTGCCAGCAGCTTGGTACGCGGGGTGGACGGGGAGCTGTTTTTT. It specifies CASSLVRGVDGELFF.

The chain couples TRBV19 to TRBJ2-7; 7 bases match TRBD1. Germline CDR1 and CDR2: LNHDA and SQIVND (reference sequence). CDR3 length equals 14 residues. The V segment lost 11 bases and the J segment 2 bases; nucleotides outside the gene matches: 12. The CDR3 region is CAGSGRTGPYEQYF. The CDR3 DNA reads TGTGCCGGATCCGGAAGGACAGGCCCCTACGAGCAGTACTTC.

The genes are TRBV6-1 and TRBJ2-1, with 9 nucleotides matching TRBD2. The CDR3 sequence is 15 residues long. V lost 3 bases, J lost 7 bases, and 7 bases stayed unmatched. Germline V gives CDR1 MNHNS, CDR2 SASEGT. The CDR3 coding sequence is TGTGCCAGCAGTGACCCTAGCGGGGTGGAGAATGAGCAGTTCTTC. It yields the protein CASSDPSGVENEQFF.

The CDR3, as DNA: TGTGCCAGCAGTTACTCGACTAGCGGGGGCCCCAATGAGCAGTTCTTC. Translating it yields CASSYSTSGGPNEQFF. V is TRBV6-5 and J is TRBJ2-1; 12 bases are a match to TRBD2. The CDR3 is 16 residues long. CDR1 and CDR2 (germline): MNHEY, SVGAGI. The ends lost 0 bases at V and 6 bases at J; junction bases unmatched: 3.

Concerning this clone itself: The identical CDR3 is also encoded by other nucleotide sequences in the sample. The chain joins TRBV4-1 to TRBJ2-7, with TRBD2 identical over 13 bases. The CDR3 loop spans 15 amino acids. V was pared by 1 base and J by 4 bases, with 1 base of the junction left unmatched. The germline gives CDR1 MGHRA, CDR2 YSYEKL. CDR3 sequence (DNA): TGCGCCAGCAGCCAAGGACTAGCGGGGGGTTACGAGCAGTACTTC. Translating gives CASSQGLAGGYEQYF.

The rearrangement uses TRBV7-2 and TRBJ2-1; unclear D gene. The germline gives CDR1 SGHTA, CDR2 FQGNSA. CDR3 size: 13 residues. Trimming stripped 4 bases from V and 5 bases from J, with 9 bases between. The CDR3 DNA follows: TGTGCCAGCAGCTCGGTTTTGGACAATGAGCAGTTCTTC. It encodes CASSSVLDNEQFF.

The genes are TRBV11-2 and TRBJ1-1; D is ambiguous. Per the germline V gene, CDR1 is SGHAT and CDR2 is FQNNGV. V gave up 0 bases and J gave up 6 bases, with 20 bases separating them. The CDR3 loop spans 17 amino acids. The CDR3: CASSLDLPVNREAEAFF. Written as DNA, the CDR3 is TGTGCCAGCAGCTTAGATCTACCCGTGAATAGGGAGGCTGAAGCTTTCTTT.

The gene calls are TRBV14 and TRBJ2-5; the match to TRBD1 covers 7 bases. J gave up 5 bases and V 4 bases, and 19 bases lay outside the gene matches. The CDR3 loop spans 18 amino acids. CDR1 SGHDN and CDR2 FVKESK come from the germline V gene. The CDR3 DNA reads as TGTGCCAGCAGCCGAGGGACAGTGGGATGGGGTACAAGGGAGACCCAGTACTTC. Its translation: CASSRGTVGWGTRETQYF.

This chain links TRBV6-5 with TRBJ2-3; TRBD2 aligns across 9 bases. The CDR3 totals 15 residues. J lost 2 bases, V lost 5 bases, and 5 bases had no gene match. Germline loops: CDR1 MNHEY, CDR2 SVGAGI. CDR3 loop: CASSGSGGTTDTQYF. DNA for the CDR3: TGTGCCAGCAGTGGAAGCGGGGGGACCACAGATACGCAGTATTTT.

This clone was recorded many times. The V call is TRBV29-1, the J call TRBJ2-3, with 7 positions matching TRBD1. Germline-derived CDR1 and CDR2 are SQVTM and ANQGSEA. V trimming: 4 bases; J trimming: 0 bases; junction bases outside the gene matches: 7. This CDR3 has 15 amino acids. The DNA of the CDR3 is TGCAGCGTTGTAGGACAGGCCCTTAGCACAGATACGCAGTATTTT. Protein sequence: CSVVGQALSTDTQYF.

The V gene is TRBV11-3, the J gene TRBJ2-2, with 9 positions matching TRBD1. CDR1 and CDR2 (germline): SGHNT, YENEEA. V dropped 5 bases and J dropped 4; count of bases not matched to a gene: 11. This CDR3 is 17 amino acids long. CDR3 sequence (DNA): TGTGCCAGCAGCCCCCGAAACAGGGGGCTGAGCACCGGGGAGCTGTTTTTT. It codes for CASSPRNRGLSTGELFF.

This clone was detected only a few times. The rearrangement links TRBV7-9 to TRBJ2-1; possibly TRBD1 for D (6 bases). CDR1 and CDR2 from the germline V gene are SEHNR and FQNEAQ (reference sequence). Trimming stripped 5 bases from V and 8 bases from J, with 10 bases between. The CDR3 loop spans 12 amino acids. In DNA form, the CDR3 reads TGTGCCAGCAGCCTCCAGGGGTATGAGCAGTTCTTC. It translates to CASSLQGYEQFF. Drawing the rest from reference TRBV7-9 and TRBJ2-1, the complete variable domain is DTGVSQNPRHKITKRGQNVTFRCDPISEHNRLYWYRQTLGQGPEFLTYFQNEAQLEKSRLLSDRFSAERPKGSFSTLEIQRTEQGDSAMYLCASSLQGYEQFFGPGTRLTVL.

The V and J genes are TRBV5-1 and TRBJ2-7, with 13 bases fitting TRBD2. Per germline, CDR1 SGHRS and CDR2 YFSETQ. Trimming cost V 5 bases and J 3 bases; bases outside gene matches: 5. This CDR3 spans 15 amino acids. The CDR3 nucleotides read TGCGCCAGCAGGGTGACTAGCGGGGGGAGCTACGAGCAGTACTTC. As protein: CASRVTSGGSYEQYF.

The chain joins TRBV5-5 to TRBJ2-7; tentatively, D is TRBD2 (6 bases). V lost 4 bases to trimming and J lost 7 bases, with 21 bases between them. The CDR3 covers 15 residues. The germline CDR1 and CDR2 sequences are SGHKS and YYEKEE (reference sequence). The chain's CDR3 is CASSRDFSSFGEQYF. The CDR3 coding sequence is TGTGCCAGCAGCCGGGACTTCTCCTCGTTCGGGGAGCAGTACTTC.

This rearrangement joins TRBV2 to TRBJ2-7; 11 bases are shared with TRBD2. V trimming: 1 base; J trimming: 7 bases; junction bases outside the gene matches: 6. Germline CDR1 and CDR2: SNHLY and FYNNEI. The CDR3 extends over 15 amino acids. The DNA of the CDR3 is TGTGCCAGCAGTGAAGAACTAGCGGGGGCGGTAGAGCAGTACTTC. Amino acid sequence: CASSEELAGAVEQYF.

CDR3 in DNA: TGTGCCAGTACTAGGACAGGGGACGGAAACACCATATATTTT. Translating it yields CASTRTGDGNTIYF. The V call is TRBV19, the J call TRBJ1-3, with 9 bases identical to TRBD1. This CDR3 has 14 amino acids. Unmatched junction bases numbered 5, after V lost 7 bases and J lost 4 bases. The germline gives CDR1 LNHDA, CDR2 SQIVND (reference sequence).

As to this clone: At one boundary the junction diverges from the germline segment, which might be a read error. The same CDR3 is also encoded by other DNA sequences in this sample. The chain recombines TRBV18 with TRBJ2-7, with TRBD1 matching 11 bases. CDR3 length equals 14 residues. Germline V CDR1 and CDR2: KGHSH, LQKENI. The CDR3 loop reads CASSPRDRGREQYF. CDR3 DNA: TGTGCCAGCTCACCACGGGACAGGGGGAGAGAGCAATACTTC.

Only a few counts were recorded for this clone. The chain uses TRBV6-6 and TRBJ1-5; D is ambiguous. Germline lookup yields CDR1 MNHNY and CDR2 SVGAGI (reference sequence). The CDR3 loop spans 16 amino acids. V was pared by 6 bases and J by 3 bases, with 18 bases between. The CDR3 nucleotides are TGTGCCAGCAGCCAGCGGACTCGCAAATTCAATCAGCCCCAGCATTTT. Translated, it gives CASSQRTRKFNQPQHF.

The V gene is TRBV11-2, the J gene TRBJ1-2, with D possibly matching TRBD1 (5 bases). Per the germline V gene, CDR1 is SGHAT and CDR2 is FQNNGV. CDR3 length: 12 amino acids. V gave up 2 bases and J gave up 13 bases, with 14 bases separating them. The CDR3 reads CASSLIEAGCTF. CDR3 nucleotides: TGTGCCAGCAGCTTAATTGAGGCAGGGTGCACCTTC.

The chain has TRBV5-6 and TRBJ2-7; D gene uncertain. From germline, CDR1 is SGHDT and CDR2 YYEEEE. CDR3 length: 12 amino acids. V lost 3 bases and J lost 8, with 12 bases in between. The CDR3 DNA is TGTGCCAGCAGCTATTCAGGCGCAAAGCAGTACTTC. Protein product: CASSYSGAKQYF.